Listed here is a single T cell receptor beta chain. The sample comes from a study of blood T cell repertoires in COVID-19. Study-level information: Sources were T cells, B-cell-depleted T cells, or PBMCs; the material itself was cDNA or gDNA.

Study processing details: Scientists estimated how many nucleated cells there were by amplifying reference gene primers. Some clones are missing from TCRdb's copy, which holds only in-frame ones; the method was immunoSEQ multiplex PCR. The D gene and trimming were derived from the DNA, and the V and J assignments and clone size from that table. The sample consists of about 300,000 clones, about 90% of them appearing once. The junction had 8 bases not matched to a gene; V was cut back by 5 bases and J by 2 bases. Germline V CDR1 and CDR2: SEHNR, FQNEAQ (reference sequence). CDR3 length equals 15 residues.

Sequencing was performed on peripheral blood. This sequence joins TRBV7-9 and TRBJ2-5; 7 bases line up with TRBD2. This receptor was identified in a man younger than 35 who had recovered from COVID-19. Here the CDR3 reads CASSPPGLLQETQYF. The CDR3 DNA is TGTGCCAGCAGCCCTCCGGGACTACTTCAAGAGACCCAGTACTTC.